The 28 T cell receptor beta chains listed next were all sequenced from one sample in a study of blood T cell repertoires in COVID-19. Assay: immunoSEQ multiplex PCR; the TCRdb copy retains only in-frame clones and omits some. Counted here are 270,000 or so clones, 85% to 90% occurring once; the ten biggest clones make up 4.6%. The sequencing sample was made of peripheral blood. The receptors here all came from a woman aged 40 to 50 who had recovered from COVID-19.

The chain combines TRBV24-1 with TRBJ2-3; 11 bases line up with TRBD2. V lost 3 bases, J lost 5 bases, and 9 bases stayed unmatched. This CDR3 comprises 17 residues. Germline CDR1 KGHDR, CDR2 SFDVKD. The CDR3 DNA sequence: TGTGCCACCAGTGATATTTTGGGGGGGACTAGCGGAGATACGCAGTATTTT. It translates to CATSDILGGTSGDTQYF.

This chain links TRBV2 with TRBJ2-2; 7 bases map to TRBD1. V lost 5 bases to trimming and J lost 4 bases; unmatched junction nucleotides: 13. The CDR3 spans 17 residues. The V gene's germline CDR1 is SNHLY and CDR2 FYNNEI. The CDR3 reads CASSNESGGVSTGELFF. The CDR3 nucleotides are TGTGCCAGCAGTAACGAGTCAGGGGGAGTTAGCACCGGGGAGCTGTTTTTT.

The gene calls are TRBV2 and TRBJ2-2, with 9 bases fitting TRBD1. Per germline, CDR1 SNHLY and CDR2 FYNNEI. The CDR3 spans 15 residues. V trimming: 4 bases; J trimming: 6 bases; junction bases outside the gene matches: 6. CDR3 sequence (DNA): TGTGCCAGCAGTGCGACAGGGGGTATGGCCGGGGAGCTGTTTTTT. This translates into CASSATGGMAGELFF.

This chain uses TRBV6-6 with TRBJ2-1, with TRBD1 matching 8 bases. Per germline, CDR1 MNHNY and CDR2 SVGAGI (reference sequence). This CDR3 has 16 amino acids. The V gene end was trimmed by 0 bases and the J gene end by 5 bases; junction bases not matched to a gene: 6. The CDR3 bases are TGTGCCAGCAGTTACTCCGTACGACAGGGGAACAATGAGCAGTTCTTC. This gives the protein CASSYSVRQGNNEQFF.

The J gene is TRBJ2-7, the V gene TRBV6-5; TRBD1 might be the D (8 bases). The germline CDR1 and CDR2 sequences are MNHEY and SVGAGI. CDR3 length: 12 amino acids. Trimming removed 5 bases from V and 10 bases from J, with 15 bases in between. Here the CDR3 reads CASSRTGRVQYF. The CDR3 DNA is TGTGCCAGCAGTCGGACAGGGAGGGTTCAGTACTTC.

The V and J genes are TRBV19 and TRBJ2-6; no firm D call. CDR1 and CDR2 from the germline V gene are LNHDA and SQIVND (reference sequence). This CDR3 has 15 residues. V lost 9 bases to trimming and J lost 4 bases, with 16 bases between them. CDR3: CASRPQLLGANVLTF. The CDR3 DNA reads as TGTGCCAGCCGACCACAGCTCCTGGGGGCCAACGTCCTGACTTTC.

This CDR3 reads CASGGDRGNEKLFF. CDR3 DNA sequence: TGTGCCAGCGGGGGGGACAGGGGAAATGAAAAACTGTTTTTT. The chain joins TRBV2 to TRBJ1-4; TRBD1 aligns across 10 bases. V lost 8 bases to trimming and J lost 5 bases; unmatched junction nucleotides: 5. The CDR3 extends over 14 amino acids. From germline, CDR1 is SNHLY and CDR2 FYNNEI.

The V and J genes are TRBV29-1 and TRBJ1-1; D is unclear. Between the trimmed V and J ends, which lost 6 bases and 4 bases, there was a span of 15 bases. Germline V CDR1 and CDR2: SQVTM, ANQGSEA. This CDR3 spans 13 amino acids. The CDR3: CSVDQAIGTEAFF. CDR3 sequence (DNA): TGCAGCGTAGACCAGGCCATCGGCACTGAAGCTTTCTTT.

The chain links TRBV5-6 to TRBJ2-7, with 8 nucleotides matching TRBD1. Unmatched junction bases numbered 8, after V lost 7 bases and J lost 2 bases. The CDR3 length is 14 residues. The germline gives CDR1 SGHDT, CDR2 YYEEEE. This chain's CDR3 is CASRRQGNTYEQYV. The CDR3 bases are TGTGCCAGCCGCCGACAGGGGAACACCTACGAGCAGTACGTC.

This chain uses TRBV9 with TRBJ2-5, with 9 nucleotides matching TRBD2. The germline V gene has CDR1 SGDLS and CDR2 YYNGEE. Trimming took 0 bases from V and 1 from J; bases not matched to a gene: 10. This CDR3 spans 18 amino acids. The CDR3 DNA follows: TGTGCCAGCAGCGTAGCTCAGGGGAATAGCGGGGGCCAAGAGACCCAGTACTTC. Translating gives CASSVAQGNSGGQETQYF.

The CDR3 protein is CASSLASTAGGYNEQFF. CDR3 DNA: TGTGCCAGCAGCTTAGCGAGTACCGCCGGGGGGTACAATGAGCAGTTCTTC. This chain connects TRBV7-8 to TRBJ2-1, with TRBD2 matching over 7 bases. Germline V CDR1 and CDR2: SGHVS, FQNEAQ. The CDR3 consists of 17 residues. Germline trimming cut 0 bases from V and 4 bases from J; bases unmatched to any gene: 9.

V and J are TRBV10-3 and TRBJ2-4; 7 bases align to TRBD1. V lost 3 bases to trimming and J lost 0 bases; unmatched junction nucleotides: 2. The CDR3 totals 15 residues. Per the germline V gene, CDR1 is ENHRY and CDR2 is SYGVKD. CDR3 in amino acids: CAISEDRVAKNIQYF. Here the CDR3 DNA reads TGTGCCATCAGTGAAGACAGGGTAGCCAAAAACATTCAGTACTTC.

The rearrangement links TRBV2 to TRBJ2-2, with D maybe TRBD2 (6 bases). Germline lookup yields CDR1 SNHLY and CDR2 FYNNEI. The CDR3 is 18 residues long. With 2 bases removed from V and 0 bases from J, the gap between germline ends came to 16 bases. DNA for the CDR3: TGTGCCAGCAGTGAAACTTGGGGGGAGACCGCGAACACCGGGGAGCTGTTTTTT. Encoded protein: CASSETWGETANTGELFF.

This clone was counted a few times. The chain carries TRBV4-1 and TRBJ1-4; D is unresolved. There are 15 residues in the CDR3. Germline CDR1 MGHRA, CDR2 YSYEKL. V lost 1 base and J lost 0, with 6 bases in between. The chain's CDR3 is CASSQGTSTNEKLFF. DNA for the CDR3: TGCGCCAGCAGCCAAGGTACATCAACTAATGAAAAACTGTTTTTT.

The chain couples TRBV2 to TRBJ2-7; 8 nucleotides line up with TRBD1. The V gene end was trimmed by 1 base and the J gene end by 4 bases; junction bases not matched to a gene: 3. In germline, CDR1 is SNHLY, CDR2 FYNNEI. CDR3 length: 14 residues. Here the CDR3 DNA reads TGTGCCAGCAGTGAAGGGCGACAGGGGTACGAGCAGTACGTC. Protein: CASSEGRQGYEQYV.

This clone was seen just once. The CDR3 DNA sequence: TGTGCCAGCAGCTACGAACTAGATGGCACCGGGGAGCTGTTTTTT. Translation: CASSYELDGTGELFF. The J gene is TRBJ2-2, the V gene TRBV5-6; tentatively, D is TRBD2 (5 bases). The CDR3 is 15 residues long. Germline V gene sequence: CDR1 SGHDT, CDR2 YYEEEE. Trimming took off 3 bases at V and 4 bases at J, with 13 bases between the two ends.

This clone was detected a few times. The chain uses TRBV10-3 and TRBJ1-1; tentative D call: TRBD1 (5 bases). Germline V gene sequence: CDR1 ENHRY, CDR2 SYGVKD. The CDR3 runs to 16 residues. V lost 6 bases and J lost 3, with 20 bases in between. As DNA, the CDR3 is TGTGCCATCAGAGACAGATTACTGGGAAGCTACACTGAAGCTTTCTTT. Protein: CAIRDRLLGSYTEAFF.

The J gene is TRBJ2-5, the V gene TRBV10-3; 7 bases line up with TRBD2. CDR1 and CDR2 from the germline V gene are ENHRY and SYGVKD. Trimming removed 10 bases from V and 0 bases from J; junction bases left unmatched: 14. The CDR3 length is 16 residues. The CDR3 nucleotides are TGTGCCACGCGGGACGCTGACGGGGGGTACCAAGAGACCCAGTACTTC. Amino acid sequence: CATRDADGGYQETQYF.

The CDR3 reads CASSRSGQYYGYTF. The DNA of the CDR3 is TGTGCCAGCAGTAGGTCAGGGCAGTACTATGGCTACACCTTC. The rearrangement joins TRBV25-1 to TRBJ1-2, with a tentative D call TRBD1 (5 bases). CDR1 and CDR2 (germline): MGHDK, SYGVNS. This CDR3 has 14 residues. The germline V and J ends were trimmed by 5 bases and 3 bases, with 13 bases remaining between them.

This chain joins TRBV4-2 and TRBJ2-5, with unresolved D. The V and J ends lost 1 base and 2 bases respectively, with 8 bases between them. Germline V gene sequence: CDR1 LGHNA, CDR2 YNFKEQ. This CDR3 is built from 14 residues. CDR3 DNA: TGTGCCAGCAGCCAAGGAGCCTCGCAAGAGACCCAGTACTTC. Protein: CASSQGASQETQYF.

The chain recombines TRBV6-5 with TRBJ1-1; D ambiguous. The V gene's germline CDR1 is MNHEY and CDR2 SVGAGI. The germline V and J ends were trimmed by 7 bases and 1 base, with 13 bases remaining between them. This CDR3 contains 14 residues. CDR3 in amino acids: CASTRAVTNTEAFF. Written as DNA, the CDR3 is TGTGCCAGCACTCGCGCGGTTACGAACACTGAAGCTTTCTTT.

This clone was detected only a few times. The CDR3 nucleotides read TGCAGCGTTGTTGTTATTCCGAACACCGGGGAGCTGTTTTTT. Protein product: CSVVVIPNTGELFF. The V gene is TRBV29-1, the J gene TRBJ2-2, with D unclear. The ends were cut back, 4 bases at V and 0 bases at J, with 9 bases in the middle. The CDR3 has 14 amino acids. Germline values: CDR1 SQVTM, CDR2 ANQGSEA.

The gene calls are TRBV27 and TRBJ1-4; 7 nucleotides line up with TRBD1. This CDR3 has 14 residues. The germline V gene has CDR1 MNHEY and CDR2 SMNVEV (reference sequence). J lost 5 bases, V lost 3 bases, and 3 bases had no gene match. The CDR3 is CASSFAGQNEKLFF. Written as DNA, the CDR3 is TGTGCCAGCAGTTTTGCGGGACAGAATGAAAAACTGTTTTTT.

CDR3 DNA: TGTGCCAGCTCCCACAGGACTAGCGGGAGAGGCACAGATACGCAGTATTTT. Residues: CASSHRTSGRGTDTQYF. V gene TRBV18 combines with J gene TRBJ2-3, with 13 bases matching TRBD2. Germline-derived CDR1 and CDR2 are KGHSH and LQKENI. The CDR3 spans 17 residues. V dropped 6 bases and J dropped 1; count of bases not matched to a gene: 7.

The sample holds one count of this clone. The chain has TRBV5-1 and TRBJ2-2, with D perhaps matching TRBD1 (6 bases). Trimming cost V 4 bases and J 2 bases, with 12 bases left between them. Germline V gene lookup returns CDR1 SGHRS and CDR2 YFSETQ. The CDR3 is made up of 15 amino acids. CDR3 sequence (DNA): TGCGCCAGCAGCATCGGGACATTTAACACCGGGGAGCTGTTTTTT. This translates into CASSIGTFNTGELFF.

The V and J genes are TRBV6-1 and TRBJ1-3, with unresolved D. The CDR3 runs to 15 residues. The germline V gene encodes CDR1 MNHNS and CDR2 SASEGT. Trimming cost V 1 base and J 0 bases, with 7 bases left between them. The CDR3 spells CASSEGSSSGNTIYF. The CDR3 DNA is TGTGCCAGCAGTGAAGGATCGAGCTCTGGAAACACCATATATTTT.

The J gene is TRBJ2-1, the V gene TRBV9; no clear D. V was clipped by 0 bases and J by 5 bases, with 6 bases between them. CDR1 is SGDLS, CDR2 YYNGEE, per germline. The CDR3 has 13 amino acids. CDR3 nucleotides: TGTGCCAGCAGCGTAGCACAACACAATGAGCAGTTCTTC. Translation gives CASSVAQHNEQFF.

Written as DNA, the CDR3 is TGTGCCACCAGTGATCACAGGGGCTCAGGAGATACGCAGTATTTT. It translates to CATSDHRGSGDTQYF. J is TRBJ2-3 and V is TRBV24-1; 7 positions match TRBD1. The V segment lost 3 bases and the J segment 5 bases; nucleotides outside the gene matches: 7. The CDR3 loop spans 15 amino acids. CDR1 and CDR2 from the germline V gene are KGHDR and SFDVKD.